This TCR beta chain was sequenced for a study of cytomegalovirus exposure and HLA in healthy donors. At the level of the study: Most genotyped donors, 81% of 300 to 400, had Caucasian-associated genetic ancestry.

By frequency in the sample, this clone is medium-sized. Its specificity is not known. Study findings and constraints: Reported results showed that the classifier diagnosed cytomegalovirus status with high specificity and sensitivity.

It was with 60 Vbeta and 13 Jbeta primers that the PCR ran. Sequencing used immunoSEQ multiplex PCR; TCRdb keeps in-frame clones, though not all of them. The sample records under 95,000 clones, about two thirds being singletons. CDR1 and CDR2 from the germline V gene are MGHRA and YSYEKL. This CDR3 has 17 amino acids. V was pared by 6 bases and J by 0 bases, with 17 bases between. This receptor was taken from a middle-aged woman in good health and CMV-seropositive. The V and J genes are TRBV4-1 and TRBJ2-2; TRBD2 might be the D (6 bases). The specimen sequenced was PBMCs. Here the CDR3 reads CASREVGAGTNTGELFF. The CDR3 nucleotides read TGCGCCAGCAGGGAAGTCGGGGCGGGGACGAACACCGGGGAGCTGTTTTTT.